The 30 T cell receptor beta chains below come from one sample, sequenced in a study of T cells after yellow fever vaccination. TCRdb itself ran the 5' RACE reads through MiXCR, one entry per CDR3 protein. The table shows some 500,000 distinct CDR3 sequences, with roughly 13% occurring only once. The sequencing here drew on PBMCs, taken on the day of the yellow fever booster vaccination. The receptor source for this set is a man in his thirties or forties who received the YFV17D yellow fever vaccine.

This clonotype was detected a few times. The chain recombines TRBV6-1 with TRBJ2-7, with 10 bases lining up with TRBD1. Germline V gene data show CDR1 as MNHNS and CDR2 as SASEGT. V was pared by 6 bases and J by 7 bases, with 9 bases of the junction left unmatched. This CDR3 region has 14 residues. CDR3 in DNA: TGTGCCAGCAGATTGGGGACAGGGGCTGGAGAGCAGTACTTC. This codes for CASRLGTGAGEQYF.

The gene calls are TRBV27 and TRBJ1-6, with TRBD1 identical over 7 bases. CDR1 MNHEY and CDR2 SMNVEV come from the germline V gene (reference sequence). V was pared by 5 bases and J by 2 bases, with 6 bases of the junction left unmatched. The CDR3 is made up of 16 amino acids. The CDR3 sequence: CASSIRGGTYNSPLHF. In nucleotides, the CDR3 is TGTGCCAGCAGTATCAGGGGGGGGACCTATAATTCACCCCTCCACTTT.

This clonotype was detected only a few times. This chain uses TRBV12-3 or TRBV12-4 with TRBJ2-7, with a weak D call TRBD1 (7 bases). The CDR3 loop spans 17 amino acids. The V end was cut by 5 bases, the J end by 4 bases, with 24 bases between. The CDR3 nucleotides are TGTGCCAGCAGTACACAGGGGTGGCGGGACGGCGAGTACGAGCAGTACTTC. It translates to CASSTQGWRDGEYEQYF.

This clonotype occurred a few times. The chain uses TRBV7-9 and TRBJ2-7; 8 nucleotides line up with TRBD1. CDR1 is SEHNR and CDR2 is FQNEAQ in the germline V gene (reference sequence). V lost 8 bases to trimming and J lost 2 bases; unmatched junction nucleotides: 14. CDR3 size: 16 residues. The CDR3 region is CASRRYHRTGPYEQYF. CDR3 nucleotides: TGTGCCAGCCGGAGATATCATAGGACAGGGCCCTACGAGCAGTACTTC.

This clonotype was found a few times. The gene calls are TRBV29-1 and TRBJ2-5; tentatively, D is TRBD1 (7 bases). Trimming shortened V by 7 bases and J by 5 bases, and 20 bases separated the two germline ends. Germline-derived CDR1 and CDR2 are SQVTM and ANQGSEA. The CDR3 runs to 14 residues. CDR3 in amino acids: CSATPGQRAETQYF. The CDR3 bases are TGCAGCGCCACCCCGGGACAGCGGGCGGAGACCCAGTACTTC.

The V and J genes are TRBV20-1 and TRBJ2-5; D gene unclear. The CDR3 runs to 11 residues. Trimming stripped 6 bases from V and 2 bases from J, with 7 bases between. Germline V gene lookup returns CDR1 DFQATT and CDR2 SNEGSKA (reference sequence). Written as DNA, the CDR3 is TGCAGTGCCAGTACACAAGAGACCCAGTACTTC. This gives the protein CSASTQETQYF.

This chain links TRBV11-2 with TRBJ1-1, with TRBD1 as a possible D gene (5 bases). V gave up 5 bases and J gave up 1 base, with 23 bases separating them. The germline gives CDR1 SGHAT, CDR2 FQNNGV. CDR3 length equals 18 residues. The CDR3 loop reads CASSPDLGGSGKNTEAFF. CDR3 sequence (DNA): TGTGCCAGCAGCCCGGATCTGGGGGGTTCGGGTAAGAACACTGAAGCTTTCTTT.

The rearrangement links TRBV20-1 to TRBJ1-2; D is ambiguous. In germline, CDR1 is DFQATT, CDR2 SNEGSKA (reference sequence). V lost 1 base to trimming and J lost 6 bases, with 12 bases between them. The CDR3 covers 13 residues. In DNA, the CDR3 is TGCAGTGCTAGAGGGCTGGGTGAGGATGGCTACACCTTC. The encoded protein is CSARGLGEDGYTF.

This clonotype has only a few counts. V gene TRBV29-1 combines with J gene TRBJ2-1; D remains ambiguous. CDR1 is SQVTM, CDR2 ANQGSEA, per germline. The germline V and J ends were trimmed by 2 bases and 0 bases, with 2 bases remaining between them. CDR3 length: 12 amino acids. CDR3 amino acids: CSVESSYNEQFF. For the CDR3, the DNA is TGCAGCGTTGAAAGCTCCTACAATGAGCAGTTCTTC.

The chain links TRBV6-2 or TRBV6-3 to TRBJ2-3, with TRBD2 matching 9 bases. CDR1 MNHEY and CDR2 SVGEGT come from the germline V gene. The V and J ends lost 6 bases and 3 bases, in that order; junction bases with no gene match: 13. The CDR3 has 17 residues. DNA for the CDR3: TGTGCCAGCAGAAAGTTACTAGCGGGTCGGAGGACAGATACGCAGTATTTT. Translation gives CASRKLLAGRRTDTQYF.

The chain carries TRBV20-1 and TRBJ1-2; TRBD1 agrees at 7 bases. The germline CDR1 and CDR2 sequences are DFQATT and SNEGSKA (reference sequence). The CDR3 is 15 residues long. J was trimmed by 0 bases and V by 6 bases; bases with no gene match: 10. The CDR3 DNA is TGCAGTGCCCCGTCTCCGGGACAGTCTAACTATGGCTACACCTTC. Translating gives CSAPSPGQSNYGYTF.

This chain links TRBV25-1 with TRBJ2-7; 16 bases map to TRBD2. Germline V CDR1 and CDR2: MGHDK, SYGVNS. CDR3 length: 17 amino acids. J was trimmed by 2 bases and V by 4 bases; bases with no gene match: 5. The CDR3 sequence: CASSVSGLAGGAYEQYF. The CDR3 DNA reads as TGTGCCAGCAGTGTGTCGGGACTAGCGGGGGGGGCCTACGAGCAGTACTTC.

This clonotype was detected many times. The chain is built from TRBV29-1 and TRBJ2-7; no firm D call. This CDR3 is built from 12 residues. Germline-derived CDR1 and CDR2 are SQVTM and ANQGSEA. V was trimmed by 0 bases and J by 7 bases, leaving 10 bases between them. The CDR3 DNA sequence: TGCAGCGTTGAAGAAGGAGTGGCGGAGCAGTACTTC. Residues: CSVEEGVAEQYF.

This clonotype was observed a few times. The rearrangement links TRBV7-6 to TRBJ2-7; D remains unclear. Germline CDR1 and CDR2: SGHVS and FNYEAQ. The CDR3 runs 12 residues. Trimming left V 4 bases short and J 6 bases short, with 10 bases between. The CDR3 is CASSSDSGEQYF. The CDR3 DNA reads TGTGCCAGCAGCTCTGACTCTGGCGAGCAGTACTTC.

The sample holds a few counts of this clonotype. This CDR3 is CASSLLAGLVGLNEQFF. The CDR3 nucleotides are TGTGCCAGCAGTTTATTAGCTGGACTGGTTGGCCTAAATGAGCAGTTCTTC. This chain links TRBV12-3 or TRBV12-4 with TRBJ2-1, with D possibly being TRBD2 (5 bases). The V and J ends lost 2 bases and 7 bases respectively, with 21 bases between them. This CDR3 is built from 17 residues.

The rearrangement uses TRBV12-3 or TRBV12-4 and TRBJ2-6; 7 bases are shared with TRBD2. The V gene end was trimmed by 8 bases and the J gene end by 0 bases; junction bases not matched to a gene: 7. This CDR3 region has 16 residues. The chain's CDR3 is CASWVWGGSGANVLTF. CDR3 coding DNA: TGTGCCAGCTGGGTTTGGGGGGGCTCTGGGGCCAACGTCCTGACTTTC.

This clonotype was observed a few times. This chain links TRBV5-1 with TRBJ2-5, with TRBD2 identical over 11 bases. The CDR3 is made up of 15 amino acids. V shed 4 bases and J 2 bases; nucleotides not matched to a gene: 4. Germline CDR1 reads SGHRS; CDR2 reads YFSETQ. The CDR3 bases are TGCGCCAGCAGCACGGGACTAGCGGAACAAGAGACCCAGTACTTC. This encodes CASSTGLAEQETQYF. The complete variable domain, with remaining parts taken from reference TRBV5-1 and TRBJ2-5, reads KAGVTQTPRYLIKTRGQQVTLSCSPISGHRSVSWYQQTPGQGLQFLFEYFSETQRNKGNFPGRFSGRQFSNSRSEMNVSTLELGDSALYLCASSTGLAEQETQYFGPGTRLLVL.

The chain is built from TRBV19 and TRBJ1-5, with no clear D. V shed 4 bases and J shed 2 bases, with 6 bases lying between them. The CDR3 consists of 13 residues. The germline V gene has CDR1 LNHDA and CDR2 SQIVND (reference sequence). The CDR3 sequence: CASSTTGNQPQHF. CDR3 in DNA: TGTGCCAGTAGTACGACGGGCAATCAGCCCCAGCATTTT.

The chain carries TRBV4-3 and TRBJ2-2, with 8 bases that match TRBD2. With 6 bases clipped from V and 0 bases from J, the junction kept 6 bases outside the gene matches. The CDR3 length is 16 residues. CDR1 is LGHNA and CDR2 is YSLEER in the germline V gene. The CDR3 spells CASRLAEISNTGELFF. CDR3 in DNA: TGCGCCAGCAGACTAGCGGAAATTTCGAACACCGGGGAGCTGTTTTTT.

This clonotype has a handful of counts. The V and J genes are TRBV20-1 and TRBJ1-1; D is unresolved. V lost 3 bases to trimming and J lost 6 bases, with 14 bases between them. Germline V CDR1 and CDR2: DFQATT, SNEGSKA (reference sequence). The CDR3 is 13 amino acids. DNA of the CDR3: TGCAGTGCTAGTAACGTCCGCGGCCCTGAAGCTTTCTTT. The encoded protein is CSASNVRGPEAFF.

On this clonotype itself: Germline and junction disagree at one end, which may indicate a read error. The rearrangement links TRBV20-1 to TRBJ2-1; tentative D call: TRBD2 (6 bases). CDR1 and CDR2 from the germline V gene are DFQATT and SNEGSKA (reference sequence). The length of the CDR3 is 16 residues. The CDR3 DNA reads TGCTGTGCTTTCCGTGACGGGGCGGGACCGTGGGCGGGGCAGTTCTTC. Protein product: CCAFRDGAGPWAGQFF.

This chain links TRBV6-1 with TRBJ2-3; TRBD2 aligns across 10 bases. Trimming removed 6 bases from V and 5 bases from J; junction bases left unmatched: 8. The CDR3 has 15 amino acids. Germline CDR1 reads MNHNS; CDR2 reads SASEGT. CDR3 DNA: TGTGCCAGCAGAGGACTAGCGGATCCGAGAGATACGCAGTATTTT. Translating it yields CASRGLADPRDTQYF.

In DNA form, the CDR3 reads TGTGCCAGCAGCCCCGGGACAGGGAACGAGCAGTACTTC. Its protein is CASSPGTGNEQYF. The J gene is TRBJ2-7, the V gene TRBV12-3 or TRBV12-4; 9 bases are a match to TRBD1. The junction had 5 bases not matched to a gene; V was cut back by 6 bases and J by 5 bases. The CDR3 contains 13 residues.

This clonotype was seen more than once but under ten times. The chain has TRBV12-3 or TRBV12-4 and TRBJ2-3; D is uncertain. V was pared by 7 bases and J by 0 bases, with 8 bases between. This CDR3 contains 13 residues. Here the CDR3 DNA reads TGTGCCAGCACCCCGGACAGCACAGATACGCAGTATTTT. This codes for CASTPDSTDTQYF.

This rearrangement joins TRBV20-1 to TRBJ2-2, with 9 positions matching TRBD2. CDR3 length: 16 residues. The V gene end was trimmed by 0 bases and the J gene end by 2 bases; junction bases not matched to a gene: 4. Germline assignment: CDR1 DFQATT and CDR2 SNEGSKA (reference sequence). The CDR3 loop is CSARDGGRANTGELFF. CDR3 coding DNA: TGCAGTGCTAGAGATGGCGGGAGGGCAAACACCGGGGAGCTGTTTTTT.

This clonotype was recorded a few times. J is TRBJ2-2 and V is TRBV4-3; no clear D. This CDR3 is 15 amino acids long. The V end lost 4 bases, the J end lost 1 base, and 10 bases lay between the germline ends. Per the germline V gene, CDR1 is LGHNA and CDR2 is YSLEER. The CDR3 sequence is CASSPGVQNTGELFF. The CDR3 coding sequence is TGCGCCAGCAGCCCGGGCGTTCAGAACACCGGGGAGCTGTTTTTT.

This clonotype was seen only a few times. J is TRBJ2-7 and V is TRBV5-1, with 7 bases matching TRBD1. Germline loops: CDR1 SGHRS, CDR2 YFSETQ. CDR3 length: 14 residues. The ends lost 4 bases at V and 6 bases at J; junction bases unmatched: 10. CDR3 bases: TGCGCCAGCAGCCAGAGGACAGGAGCGGCCGAGCAGTACTTC. It yields the protein CASSQRTGAAEQYF.

This clonotype has at least ten counts. The rearrangement uses TRBV5-5 and TRBJ2-1, with 10 bases lining up with TRBD2. V was clipped by 0 bases and J by 6 bases; unmatched bases: 3. Germline V gene sequence: CDR1 SGHKS, CDR2 YYEKEE (reference sequence). The CDR3 length is 15 residues. CDR3 sequence (DNA): TGTGCCAGCAGCTTGGGACTAGCGGGTCTCAATGAGCAGTTCTTC. As protein: CASSLGLAGLNEQFF.

This clonotype was detected ten times or more. The genes are TRBV9 and TRBJ2-2, with TRBD2 matching 8 bases. The CDR3 is made up of 16 amino acids. In germline, CDR1 is SGDLS, CDR2 YYNGEE. Unmatched junction bases numbered 6, after V lost 0 bases and J lost 5 bases. The CDR3 is CASSVGGLETTGELFF. CDR3 in DNA: TGTGCCAGCAGCGTAGGGGGACTAGAGACGACCGGGGAGCTGTTTTTT.

V and J are TRBV6-2 or TRBV6-3 and TRBJ2-1; the D gene is possibly TRBD1 (5 bases). V was cut by 7 bases and J by 4 bases, with 8 bases left in between. The length of the CDR3 is 12 residues. Germline CDR1 reads MNHEY; CDR2 reads SVGEGT. CDR3 sequence: CASTRAYNEQFF. CDR3 nucleotides: TGTGCCAGCACCAGGGCTTACAATGAGCAGTTCTTC.